Listed here are 31 T cell receptor beta chains from one sample, sequenced in a study of blood T cell repertoires in COVID-19 (TCRdb year 2020). Library preparation was by the immunoSEQ multiplex PCR assay. The table comes from immuneACCESS by way of TCRdb, which keeps in-frame sequences with V and J called. Part of the clones is missing from these tables; in studies checked, under half for an unresolved V gene and the rest for unknown reasons. Here the sample has roughly 56,000 clones; roughly 90% occur a single time. The top ten hold roughly a fifth of the sample. Sequencing input: peripheral blood. These receptors originate from a human donor in a cohort sampled during active COVID-19.

This clone was detected only once. CDR3 coding DNA: TGTGCCAGCAGCGTAGCAGGGGCGCATCTTGGAGAGACCCAGTACTTC. Protein product: CASSVAGAHLGETQYF. The rearrangement uses TRBV9 and TRBJ2-5, with D maybe TRBD1 (6 bases). Trimming took off 0 bases at V and 4 bases at J, with 16 bases between the two ends. CDR3 length: 16 residues. Germline V lookup: CDR1 SGDLS, CDR2 YYNGEE. The full variable domain, with the rest looked up from reference TRBV9 and TRBJ2-5, is DSGVTQTPKHLITATGQRVTLRCSPRSGDLSVYWYQQSLDQGLQFLIQYYNGEERAKGNILERFSAQQFPDLHSELNLSSLELGDSALYFCASSVAGAHLGETQYFGPGTRLLVL.

The chain employs TRBV5-1 and TRBJ1-4; D might be TRBD1 (5 bases). Germline V gene sequence: CDR1 SGHRS, CDR2 YFSETQ. The CDR3 is made up of 15 amino acids. The V and J ends lost 0 bases and 5 bases respectively, with 11 bases between them. The CDR3: CASSLEGQGNEKLFF. The CDR3 nucleotides are TGCGCCAGCAGCTTGGAGGGGCAGGGAAATGAAAAACTGTTTTTT.

The chain combines TRBV7-9 with TRBJ1-6; 7 bases match TRBD1. CDR3 length equals 18 residues. The V and J ends lost 1 base and 0 bases, in that order; junction bases with no gene match: 6. Germline CDR1 is SEHNR and CDR2 is FQNEAQ (reference sequence). CDR3 bases: TGTGCCAGCAGCTTAGATCCGGGACAGAGCTCCTATAATTCACCCCTCCACTTT. It yields the protein CASSLDPGQSSYNSPLHF.

The V and J genes are TRBV2 and TRBJ2-2, with 11 bases that match TRBD1. The CDR3 has 15 residues. Germline V gene data show CDR1 as SNHLY and CDR2 as FYNNEI. After removal of 6 bases from V and 3 bases from J, the junction contained 3 bases not matched to a gene. CDR3 sequence: CASSRDRGDTGELFF. CDR3 bases: TGTGCCAGCAGCAGGGACAGGGGGGACACCGGGGAGCTGTTTTTT.

V and J are TRBV6-4 and TRBJ2-3; the match to TRBD2 covers 8 bases. The junction had 8 bases not matched to a gene; V was cut back by 8 bases and J by 1 base. This CDR3 comprises 15 residues. CDR1 and CDR2 (germline): MRHNA, SNTAGT. The CDR3 DNA sequence: TGTGCCAGCGGGGCACCAGCGGGGGGCACAGATACGCAGTATTTT. The encoded protein is CASGAPAGGTDTQYF.

This clone was observed a single time. This chain connects TRBV7-2 to TRBJ2-5, with 8 positions matching TRBD2. This CDR3 contains 16 residues. Per germline, CDR1 SGHTA and CDR2 FQGNSA. V shed 8 bases, J shed 10 bases, and the junction held 21 bases outside the gene matches. The CDR3 nucleotides are TGTGCCAGCGGACTCGGGGGGGCAGCCTCTCCCGGGAGCCAGTACTTC. This gives the protein CASGLGGAASPGSQYF.

The gene calls are TRBV12-3 or TRBV12-4 and TRBJ2-5; no reliable D call. The CDR3 is 13 residues long. V was pared by 5 bases and J by 5 bases, with 12 bases between. The CDR3 sequence: CASSRVPPETQYF. The CDR3 nucleotides read TGTGCCAGCAGTCGAGTCCCGCCCGAGACCCAGTACTTC.

The table lists this clone with a count of one. The chain has TRBV7-6 and TRBJ2-1; perhaps TRBD2 as D (6 bases). CDR1 is SGHVS and CDR2 is FNYEAQ in the germline V gene. The CDR3 loop spans 16 amino acids. The V gene lost 2 bases and the J gene lost 3 bases, with 14 bases spanning the gap. The CDR3 region is CASSLRGFGDYNEQFF. CDR3 bases: TGTGCCAGCAGCTTACGGGGGTTTGGGGACTACAATGAGCAGTTCTTC.

The chain recombines TRBV6-1 with TRBJ1-4, with 10 positions matching TRBD1. This CDR3 spans 17 amino acids. CDR1 and CDR2 (germline): MNHNS, SASEGT. The ends lost 2 bases at V and 5 bases at J; junction bases unmatched: 8. As DNA, the CDR3 is TGTGCCAGCAGTGAAAGCTTTTTGGGACAGGGGAATGAAAAACTGTTTTTT. Its protein product is CASSESFLGQGNEKLFF.

The gene calls are TRBV4-3 and TRBJ2-7; D might be TRBD1 (5 bases). Between the trimmed V and J ends, which lost 1 base and 1 base, there was a span of 8 bases. This CDR3 contains 14 residues. Germline CDR1 is LGHNA and CDR2 is YSLEER. In DNA form, the CDR3 reads TGCGCCAGCAGCCAAGTTAAGGGGTCCTACGAGCAGTACTTC. Encoded protein: CASSQVKGSYEQYF.

The V call is TRBV29-1, the J call TRBJ2-5, with D perhaps TRBD1 (5 bases). The CDR3 spans 12 residues. V gave up 1 base and J gave up 2 bases, with 5 bases separating them. Germline CDR1 reads SQVTM; CDR2 reads ANQGSEA. The CDR3 region has the DNA TGCAGCGTTGAAGGACAGCAAGAGACCCAGTACTTC. Residues: CSVEGQQETQYF.

This clone showed up just once. The rearrangement joins TRBV6-2 or TRBV6-3 to TRBJ2-7; D remains ambiguous. The CDR3 covers 10 residues. The germline V and J ends were trimmed by 2 bases and 7 bases, with 3 bases remaining between them. Germline values: CDR1 MNHEY, CDR2 SVGEGT. The DNA for the CDR3 is TGTGCCAGCAGTTACCGTGAGCAGTACTTC. Its protein is CASSYREQYF.

This clone was seen only once. The rearrangement joins TRBV11-2 to TRBJ2-1; D is perhaps TRBD1 (6 bases). CDR3 length: 15 residues. Germline CDR1 and CDR2: SGHAT and FQNNGV. V was shortened by 3 bases and J by 3 bases, with 12 bases between the two germline ends. The CDR3 loop is CASSLGHRNYNEQFF. The CDR3 bases are TGTGCCAGCAGCTTGGGACACCGAAACTACAATGAGCAGTTCTTC.

The chain is built from TRBV25-1 and TRBJ1-1, with 10 bases lining up with TRBD1. The V segment lost 5 bases and the J segment 4 bases; nucleotides outside the gene matches: 10. Germline CDR1 MGHDK, CDR2 SYGVNS. This CDR3 has 16 residues. The CDR3 loop reads CASSNYMRTGGTEAFF. The CDR3 nucleotides are TGTGCCAGCAGTAACTACATGCGGACAGGGGGCACTGAAGCTTTCTTT.

This clone appeared a single time. V usage is TRBV30 and J usage is TRBJ1-2, with D possibly matching TRBD1 (5 bases). This CDR3 has 15 amino acids. V was clipped by 4 bases and J by 2 bases, with 17 bases between them. Germline assignment: CDR1 GTSNPN and CDR2 SVGIG (reference sequence). The CDR3 is CAWNRGRGQNYGYTF. The CDR3 DNA reads as TGTGCCTGGAACCGGGGGAGGGGCCAAAACTATGGCTACACCTTC.

The chain uses TRBV2 and TRBJ2-7; 10 bases are a match to TRBD2. CDR3 length: 15 residues. From germline, CDR1 is SNHLY and CDR2 FYNNEI. J was trimmed by 2 bases and V by 2 bases; bases with no gene match: 3. The CDR3: CASSEKRGGAYEQYF. The CDR3 DNA reads TGTGCCAGCAGTGAAAAGCGGGGGGGAGCCTACGAGCAGTACTTC.

The chain carries TRBV30 and TRBJ1-3; no clear D gene. The CDR3 spans 13 residues. V lost 0 bases and J lost 1, with 4 bases in between. In germline, CDR1 is GTSNPN, CDR2 SVGIG (reference sequence). CDR3 loop: CAWSVLSGNTIYF. In nucleotides, the CDR3 is TGTGCCTGGAGTGTACTATCTGGAAACACCATATATTTT.

The table lists this clone with a count of one. This rearrangement joins TRBV7-2 to TRBJ1-5, with a tentative D call TRBD1 (5 bases). This CDR3 has 13 amino acids. Trimming removed 2 bases at V and 6 bases at J, with 8 bases between. The germline V gene has CDR1 SGHTA and CDR2 FQGNSA. CDR3: CASSLQGGQPQHF. The CDR3 nucleotides are TGTGCCAGCAGCTTACAGGGCGGTCAGCCCCAGCATTTT.

The chain is built from TRBV27 and TRBJ2-5, with 8 bases aligning to TRBD2. The CDR3 has 15 residues. J was trimmed by 9 bases and V by 3 bases; bases with no gene match: 12. Looked up from germline, CDR1 is MNHEY and CDR2 is SMNVEV (reference sequence). The chain's CDR3 is CASSFRRGAMAPQYF. Written as DNA, the CDR3 is TGTGCCAGCAGTTTTAGGCGGGGGGCCATGGCCCCCCAGTACTTC.

This clone has just one count. The chain recombines TRBV7-2 with TRBJ2-7, with 8 bases identical to TRBD2. In germline, CDR1 is SGHTA, CDR2 FQGNSA. Trimming cost V 2 bases and J 4 bases; bases outside gene matches: 4. The CDR3 is made up of 14 amino acids. For the CDR3, the DNA is TGTGCCAGCAGCTTAACCGGGGGGGGGTACGAGCAGTACTTC. This codes for CASSLTGGGYEQYF.

With regard to this clone: A read error may account for a junction end that differs from germline. The chain is built from TRBV7-7 and TRBJ2-2; D is uncertain. There are 15 residues in the CDR3. Germline V gene lookup returns CDR1 SSHAT and CDR2 FNYEAQ (reference sequence). CDR3 residues: CASSLSQHLTGELFF. CDR3 nucleotide sequence: TGTGCTAGCAGCTTATCTCAACACCTCACCGGGGAGCTGTTTTTT. The variable domain in full, completed from reference TRBV7-7 and TRBJ2-2, reads GAGVSQSPRYKVTKRGQDVTLRCDPISSHATLYWYQQALGQGPEFLTYFNYEAQPDKSGLPSDRFSAERPEGSISTLTIQRTEQRDSAMYRCASSLSQHLTGELFFGEGSRLTVL.

V and J are TRBV4-3 and TRBJ2-4; perhaps TRBD2 as D (5 bases). The CDR3 contains 21 residues. Germline V CDR1 and CDR2: LGHNA, YSLEER. Between the trimmed V and J ends, which lost 0 bases and 0 bases, there was a span of 24 bases. CDR3 nucleotides: TGCGCCAGCAGCCAAGATTGGGATGTAGCGCAAACCAGAAAAGCCAAAAACATTCAGTACTTC. Protein sequence: CASSQDWDVAQTRKAKNIQYF.

The chain carries TRBV6-2 or TRBV6-3 and TRBJ2-3; 8 bases map to TRBD2. Germline CDR1 and CDR2: MNHEY and SVGEGT. This CDR3 is 17 amino acids long. Losses at the gene ends were 2 bases for V and 1 base for J; bases not matched to a gene: 8. The chain's CDR3 is CASSYLAGGSGTDTQYF. The CDR3 DNA reads TGTGCCAGCAGTTACCTTGCGGGGGGATCGGGCACAGATACGCAGTATTTT.

Only one count was recorded for this clone. This chain joins TRBV5-8 and TRBJ1-3; TRBD1 is a possible D gene (5 bases). This CDR3 region has 15 residues. V was pared by 5 bases and J by 2 bases, with 14 bases between. Germline V gene lookup returns CDR1 SGHTS and CDR2 YDEGEE. The CDR3 DNA reads TGTGCCAGCAGATCGCGGAGGGGCACTGGAAACACCATATATTTT. It translates to CASRSRRGTGNTIYF.

This rearrangement joins TRBV4-2 to TRBJ1-2; possibly TRBD1 for D (5 bases). The CDR3 has 15 residues. Trimming cost V 1 base and J 7 bases, with 16 bases left between them. Germline V gene data show CDR1 as LGHNA and CDR2 as YNFKEQ. The CDR3 bases are TGTGCCAGCAGCCAAGGCGGGGCTTGGGTGGGTGGCTACACCTTC. Translating gives CASSQGGAWVGGYTF.

The chain carries TRBV7-2 and TRBJ2-3; 11 bases are a match to TRBD2. This CDR3 is 18 amino acids long. CDR1 SGHTA and CDR2 FQGNSA come from the germline V gene. V lost 1 base to trimming and J lost 4 bases; unmatched junction nucleotides: 10. CDR3 sequence reads: CASSLGLAGGPRADTQYF. The CDR3 bases are TGTGCCAGCAGCTTAGGGTTAGCGGGGGGGCCTAGGGCAGATACGCAGTATTTT.

The sample holds a few counts of this clone. The chain employs TRBV3-1 (or the pseudogene TRBV3-2) and TRBJ2-1; a possible D gene is TRBD1 (5 bases). Per the germline V gene, CDR1 is LGHDT and CDR2 is YNNKEL (reference sequence). V lost 0 bases to trimming and J lost 10 bases, with 16 bases between them. CDR3 length: 15 residues. This CDR3 is CASSQDIGRTREQFF. The CDR3 DNA sequence: TGTGCCAGCAGCCAAGATATCGGCAGGACAAGAGAGCAGTTCTTC.

The chain is built from TRBV9 and TRBJ2-5, with 11 bases lining up with TRBD2. Germline lookup yields CDR1 SGDLS and CDR2 YYNGEE. V lost 7 bases and J lost 0; bases outside the gene matches: 5. The CDR3 length is 15 residues. CDR3 protein: CASSIAGGHQETQYF. CDR3 nucleotide sequence: TGTGCCAGCTCAATAGCGGGGGGGCACCAAGAGACCCAGTACTTC.

This clone was seen just once. The chain combines TRBV9 with TRBJ2-5; 7 nucleotides match TRBD2. Germline CDR1 SGDLS, CDR2 YYNGEE. CDR3 length: 14 amino acids. J was trimmed by 5 bases and V by 0 bases; bases with no gene match: 4. CDR3 protein: CASSVGGGLETQYF. The CDR3 coding sequence is TGTGCCAGCAGCGTAGGGGGAGGGTTGGAGACCCAGTACTTC. Supplemented by reference TRBV9 and TRBJ2-5, the full variable domain reads DSGVTQTPKHLITATGQRVTLRCSPRSGDLSVYWYQQSLDQGLQFLIQYYNGEERAKGNILERFSAQQFPDLHSELNLSSLELGDSALYFCASSVGGGLETQYFGPGTRLLVL.

V and J are TRBV7-3 and TRBJ1-2, with TRBD1 as a possible D gene (5 bases). Per germline, CDR1 SGHTA and CDR2 FQGTGA. V was cut by 4 bases and J by 6 bases, with 9 bases left in between. CDR3 length: 12 amino acids. This chain's CDR3 is CASSSRQHGYTF. For the CDR3, the DNA is TGTGCCAGCAGCTCAAGACAGCATGGCTACACCTTC.

Concerning this clone itself: Relative to the germline gene, one junction end is altered; a read error may explain this. The V gene is TRBV29-1, the J gene TRBJ2-1; D perhaps matches TRBD2 (7 bases). The CDR3 runs to 17 residues. Germline lookup yields CDR1 SQVTM and CDR2 ANQGSEA. The CDR3 sequence is CSIEGGGAFYSFNEQFF. The CDR3, as DNA: TGCAGCATTGAAGGGGGGGGCGCGTTTTATTCATTCAATGAGCAGTTCTTC.